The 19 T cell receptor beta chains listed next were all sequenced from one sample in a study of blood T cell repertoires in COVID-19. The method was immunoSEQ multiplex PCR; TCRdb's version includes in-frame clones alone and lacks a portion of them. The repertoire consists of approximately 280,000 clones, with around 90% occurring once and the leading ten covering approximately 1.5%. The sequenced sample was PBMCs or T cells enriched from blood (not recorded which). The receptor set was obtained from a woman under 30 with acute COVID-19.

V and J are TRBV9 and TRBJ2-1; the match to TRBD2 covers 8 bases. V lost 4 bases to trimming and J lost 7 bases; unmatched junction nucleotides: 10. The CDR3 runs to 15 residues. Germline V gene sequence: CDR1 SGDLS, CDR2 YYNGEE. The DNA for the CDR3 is TGTGCCAGCAGCCCTCAAGCGGGAGAGGGGAATGAGCAGTTCTTC. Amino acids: CASSPQAGEGNEQFF. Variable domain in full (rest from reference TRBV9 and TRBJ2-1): DSGVTQTPKHLITATGQRVTLRCSPRSGDLSVYWYQQSLDQGLQFLIQYYNGEERAKGNILERFSAQQFPDLHSELNLSSLELGDSALYFCASSPQAGEGNEQFFGPGTRLTVL.

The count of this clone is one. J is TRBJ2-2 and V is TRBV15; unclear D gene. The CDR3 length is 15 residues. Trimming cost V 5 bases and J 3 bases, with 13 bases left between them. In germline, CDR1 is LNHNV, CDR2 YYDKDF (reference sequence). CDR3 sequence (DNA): TGTGCCACCAGCGGTCGGCGGTTGGACACCGGGGAGCTGTTTTTT. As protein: CATSGRRLDTGELFF.

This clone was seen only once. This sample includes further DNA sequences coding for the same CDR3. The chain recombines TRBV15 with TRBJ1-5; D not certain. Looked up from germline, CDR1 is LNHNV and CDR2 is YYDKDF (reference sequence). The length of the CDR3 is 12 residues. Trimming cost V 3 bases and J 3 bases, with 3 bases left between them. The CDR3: CATSRANQPQHF. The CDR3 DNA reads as TGTGCCACCAGCAGGGCCAATCAGCCCCAGCATTTT.

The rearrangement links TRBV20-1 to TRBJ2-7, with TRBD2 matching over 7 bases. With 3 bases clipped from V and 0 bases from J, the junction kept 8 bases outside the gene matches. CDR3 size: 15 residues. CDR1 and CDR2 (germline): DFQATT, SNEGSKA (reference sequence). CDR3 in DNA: TGCAGTGCTAGTAAAACTAGCGCCCCCTCCTACGAGCAGTACTTC. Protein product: CSASKTSAPSYEQYF.

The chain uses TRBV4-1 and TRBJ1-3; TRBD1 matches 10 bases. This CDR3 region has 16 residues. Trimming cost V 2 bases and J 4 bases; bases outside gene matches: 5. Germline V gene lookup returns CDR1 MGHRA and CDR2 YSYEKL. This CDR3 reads CASSQPGTGVGNTIYF. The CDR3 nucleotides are TGCGCCAGCAGCCAACCCGGGACAGGGGTGGGAAACACCATATATTTT.

DNA for the CDR3: TGTGCCAGCAGCCAGGGACTAGCGGGAGACTACAATGAGCAGTTCTTC. This encodes CASSQGLAGDYNEQFF. The V and J genes are TRBV3-1 (or the pseudogene TRBV3-2) and TRBJ2-1, with TRBD2 matching 14 bases. V shed 3 bases, J shed 3 bases, and the junction held 1 base outside the gene matches. In germline, CDR1 is LGHDT, CDR2 YNNKEL (reference sequence). The CDR3 has 16 amino acids.

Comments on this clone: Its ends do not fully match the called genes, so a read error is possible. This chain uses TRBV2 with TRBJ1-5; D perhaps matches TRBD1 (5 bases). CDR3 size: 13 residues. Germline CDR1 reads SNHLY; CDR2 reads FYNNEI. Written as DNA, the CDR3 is TGTGCCAGCAAACGGGGGAGCACTCAGCCCCAGCATTTT. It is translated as CASKRGSTQPQHF.

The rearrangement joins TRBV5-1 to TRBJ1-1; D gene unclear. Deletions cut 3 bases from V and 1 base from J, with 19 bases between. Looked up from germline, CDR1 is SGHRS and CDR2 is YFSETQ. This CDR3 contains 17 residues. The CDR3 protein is CASSSQIRGTRNTEAFF. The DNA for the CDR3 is TGCGCCAGCAGCTCCCAGATCCGGGGTACACGGAACACTGAAGCTTTCTTT.

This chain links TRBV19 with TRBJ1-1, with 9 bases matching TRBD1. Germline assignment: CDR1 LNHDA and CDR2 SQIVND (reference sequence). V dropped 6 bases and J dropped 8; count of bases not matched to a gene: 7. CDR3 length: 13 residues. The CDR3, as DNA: TGTGCCAGTAGCGGACAGGGGACGGGGGAAGCTTTCTTT. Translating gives CASSGQGTGEAFF.

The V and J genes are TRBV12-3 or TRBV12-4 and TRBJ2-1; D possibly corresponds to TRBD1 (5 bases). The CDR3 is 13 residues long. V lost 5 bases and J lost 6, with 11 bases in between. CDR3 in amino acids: CASSKDRTNEQFF. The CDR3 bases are TGTGCCAGCAGTAAAGACAGAACCAATGAGCAGTTCTTC.

Written as DNA, the CDR3 is TGTGCCAGCAGCTTAGCCCTAGCGGGGTACCAAGAGACCCAGTACTTC. Amino acids: CASSLALAGYQETQYF. J is TRBJ2-5 and V is TRBV11-2; TRBD2 matches at 9 bases. Germline CDR1 SGHAT, CDR2 FQNNGV. The V and J ends lost 1 base and 0 bases, in that order; junction bases with no gene match: 3. This CDR3 is 16 amino acids long.

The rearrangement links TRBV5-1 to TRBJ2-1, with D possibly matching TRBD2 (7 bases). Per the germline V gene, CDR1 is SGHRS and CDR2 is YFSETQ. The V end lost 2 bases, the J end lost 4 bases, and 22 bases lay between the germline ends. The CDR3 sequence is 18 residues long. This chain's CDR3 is CASSFPLLGGRDYNEQFF. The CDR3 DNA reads TGCGCCAGCAGCTTCCCCTTATTGGGGGGGCGGGATTACAATGAGCAGTTCTTC.

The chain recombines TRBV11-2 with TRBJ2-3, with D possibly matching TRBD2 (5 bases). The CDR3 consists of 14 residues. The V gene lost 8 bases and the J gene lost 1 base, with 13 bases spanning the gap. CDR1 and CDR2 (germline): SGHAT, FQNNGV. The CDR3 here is CASYEGVGTDTQYF. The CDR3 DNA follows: TGTGCCAGCTACGAGGGAGTAGGCACAGATACGCAGTATTTT.

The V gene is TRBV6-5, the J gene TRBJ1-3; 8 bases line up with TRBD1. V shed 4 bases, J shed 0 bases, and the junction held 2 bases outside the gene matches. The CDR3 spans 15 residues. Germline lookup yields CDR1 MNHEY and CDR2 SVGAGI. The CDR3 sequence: CASSSDRGSGNTIYF. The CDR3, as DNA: TGTGCCAGCAGTTCCGACAGGGGCTCTGGAAACACCATATATTTT.

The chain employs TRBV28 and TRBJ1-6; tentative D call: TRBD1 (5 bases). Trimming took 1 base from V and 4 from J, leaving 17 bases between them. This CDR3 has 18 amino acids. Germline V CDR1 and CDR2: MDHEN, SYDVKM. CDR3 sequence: CASSLSSRGGEYNSPLHF. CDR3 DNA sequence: TGTGCCAGCAGTTTATCATCGAGGGGCGGGGAATATAATTCACCCCTCCACTTT.

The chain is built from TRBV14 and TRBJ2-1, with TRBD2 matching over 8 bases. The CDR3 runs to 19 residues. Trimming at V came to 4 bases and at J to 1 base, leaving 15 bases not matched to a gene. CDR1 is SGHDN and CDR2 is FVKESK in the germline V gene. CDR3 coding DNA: TGTGCCAGCAGCCGAGGTGTAGCGGGAAAAGGGGGGTCCTACAATGAGCAGTTCTTC. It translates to CASSRGVAGKGGSYNEQFF.

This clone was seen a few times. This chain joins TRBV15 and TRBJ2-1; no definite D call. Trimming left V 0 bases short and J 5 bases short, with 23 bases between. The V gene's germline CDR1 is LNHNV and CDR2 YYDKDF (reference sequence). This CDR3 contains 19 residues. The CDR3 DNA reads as TGTGCCACCAGCAGAGATTTTTTTGAGAGTCGCCGTTTTAACAATGAGCAGTTCTTC. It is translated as CATSRDFFESRRFNNEQFF. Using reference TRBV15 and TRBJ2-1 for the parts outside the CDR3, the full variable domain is DAMVIQNPRYQVTQFGKPVTLSCSQTLNHNVMYWYQQKSSQAPKLLFHYYDKDFNNEADTPDNFQSRRPNTSFCFLDIRSPGLGDTAMYLCATSRDFFESRRFNNEQFFGPGTRLTVL.

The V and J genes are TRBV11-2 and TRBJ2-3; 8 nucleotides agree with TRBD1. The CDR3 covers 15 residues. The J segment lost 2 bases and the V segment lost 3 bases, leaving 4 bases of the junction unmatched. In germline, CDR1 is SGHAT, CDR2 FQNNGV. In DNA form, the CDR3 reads TGTGCCAGCAGCTTCTCAGGGGGCTACACAGATACGCAGTATTTT. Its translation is CASSFSGGYTDTQYF.

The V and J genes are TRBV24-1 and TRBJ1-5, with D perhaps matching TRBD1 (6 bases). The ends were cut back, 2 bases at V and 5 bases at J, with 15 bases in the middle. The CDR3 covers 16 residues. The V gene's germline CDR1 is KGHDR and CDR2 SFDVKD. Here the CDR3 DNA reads TGTGCCACCAGTGATTCTATACAGGGAGTACATCAGCCCCAGCATTTT. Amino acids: CATSDSIQGVHQPQHF.